One sample yielded the 14 T cell receptor beta chains listed below, sequenced in a study of CD8 T cells in ankylosing spondylitis. One entry per CDR3 protein, called by TCRdb with MiXCR from the 5' RACE reads. The top ten clones hold 0.89% of a sample with 400,000 or so distinct CDR3 sequences, more than 25% of them seen once. The antigens for these receptors are not known. General study findings and limits: It appeared that ankylosing spondylitis blood was characterized by a TCR beta motif of several highly homologous variants.

Material: blood, either unsorted or a sorted T cell fraction (not recorded which). These receptors originate from a male donor with ankylosing spondylitis.

CDR3 amino acids: CASSVDLQSGANVLTF. CDR3 DNA: TGTGCCAGCAGCGTAGATCTTCAATCTGGGGCCAACGTCCTGACTTTC. The chain is built from TRBV9 and TRBJ2-6, with D hard to call. This CDR3 has 16 amino acids. The V end lost 0 bases, the J end lost 1 base, and 8 bases lay between the germline ends. Germline CDR1 and CDR2: SGDLS and YYNGEE.

The chain uses TRBV12-3 or TRBV12-4 and TRBJ2-6, with D unresolved. Trimming cost V 5 bases and J 5 bases, with 10 bases left between them. The CDR3 has 14 residues. CDR3 bases: TGTGCCAGCAGTCCGGTGTCCCGGGCCAACGTCCTGACTTTC. Residues: CASSPVSRANVLTF.

Concerning this clonotype itself: A much more abundant neighbour one base away suggests this may be a read error. The rearrangement links TRBV5-6 to TRBJ1-1; D uncertain. The V gene's germline CDR1 is SGHDT and CDR2 YYEEEE. This CDR3 contains 13 residues. Trimming left V 2 bases short and J 1 base short, with 6 bases between. The CDR3 reads CASSLIGNTEAFF. CDR3 sequence (DNA): TGTGCCAGCAGCTTAATAGGGAACACTGAAGCTTTCTTT.

The J gene is TRBJ1-2, the V gene TRBV20-1; D ambiguous. V lost 0 bases and J lost 4, with 9 bases in between. Germline CDR1 DFQATT, CDR2 SNEGSKA (reference sequence). The CDR3 length is 13 residues. CDR3 coding DNA: TGCAGTGCTAGAGATCCGGTTAGCTATGGCTACACCTTC. Residues: CSARDPVSYGYTF.

This clonotype occurred a few times. The rearrangement uses TRBV2 and TRBJ2-3; the match to TRBD1 covers 8 bases. This CDR3 is built from 14 residues. Trimming at V came to 8 bases and at J to 2 bases, leaving 6 bases not matched to a gene. Per germline, CDR1 SNHLY and CDR2 FYNNEI. Here the CDR3 DNA reads TGTGCCAGCCGGACAGGGAGCAACACAGATACGCAGTATTTT. It yields the protein CASRTGSNTDTQYF.

This clonotype was seen a few times. The chain carries TRBV5-1 and TRBJ1-2; D ambiguous. Per germline, CDR1 SGHRS and CDR2 YFSETQ. Trimming took 5 bases from V and 0 from J, leaving 8 bases between them. The CDR3 has 13 amino acids. CDR3 sequence: CASSEQPNYGYTF. CDR3 DNA sequence: TGCGCCAGCAGTGAACAGCCTAACTATGGCTACACCTTC.

This clonotype has more than one count but fewer than ten. V and J are TRBV5-8 and TRBJ1-2; D is perhaps TRBD1 (6 bases). The ends were cut back, 4 bases at V and 4 bases at J, with 14 bases in the middle. The CDR3 is 14 amino acids. From germline, CDR1 is SGHTS and CDR2 YDEGEE. CDR3 sequence: CASSPRGSLYGYTF. CDR3 DNA sequence: TGTGCCAGCAGCCCGAGGGGGTCCCTCTATGGCTACACCTTC.

V and J are TRBV7-6 and TRBJ2-1; D call uncertain. Germline V CDR1 and CDR2: SGHVS, FNYEAQ. V shed 3 bases and J shed 6 bases, with 9 bases lying between them. This CDR3 region has 13 residues. The CDR3 DNA reads TGTGCCAGCAGCTTTGGGCAGACCAATGAGCAGTTCTTC. It is translated as CASSFGQTNEQFF.

The chain employs TRBV24-1 and TRBJ2-5; D unclear. CDR1 is KGHDR, CDR2 SFDVKD, per germline. Trimming stripped 4 bases from V and 0 bases from J, with 11 bases between. This CDR3 contains 15 residues. The CDR3 is CATSEPDGHQETQYF. In DNA, the CDR3 is TGTGCCACCAGTGAACCCGACGGCCACCAAGAGACCCAGTACTTC.

The J gene is TRBJ2-7, the V gene TRBV5-1; TRBD2 matches 12 bases. This CDR3 spans 16 amino acids. The germline gives CDR1 SGHRS, CDR2 YFSETQ. After removal of 4 bases from V and 0 bases from J, the junction contained 5 bases not matched to a gene. The CDR3 loop reads CASSPGLAGISYEQYF. The DNA of the CDR3 is TGCGCCAGCAGCCCGGGACTAGCGGGTATCTCCTACGAGCAGTACTTC.

The chain employs TRBV20-1 and TRBJ2-5; 9 bases match TRBD2. Germline CDR1 and CDR2: DFQATT and SNEGSKA (reference sequence). CDR3 size: 12 residues. Trimming took 6 bases from V and 4 from J; bases not matched to a gene: 3. The CDR3 is CSAPTSGETQYF. In nucleotides, the CDR3 is TGCAGTGCCCCGACTAGCGGAGAGACCCAGTACTTC.

This chain connects TRBV20-1 to TRBJ2-1, with a tentative D call TRBD1 (5 bases). Trimming removed 5 bases at V and 7 bases at J, with 18 bases between. CDR3 size: 14 residues. The germline gives CDR1 DFQATT, CDR2 SNEGSKA (reference sequence). CDR3 amino acids: CSALFLQGVNEQFF. CDR3 DNA sequence: TGCAGTGCTCTGTTTCTCCAGGGTGTGAATGAGCAGTTCTTC.

This chain links TRBV14 with TRBJ2-5; D uncertain. The CDR3 is 14 residues long. Trimming took 4 bases from V and 1 from J, leaving 10 bases between them. The germline V gene has CDR1 SGHDN and CDR2 FVKESK. The CDR3 DNA follows: TGTGCCAGCAGCCCCACGGCAAGCCAAGAGACCCAGTACTTC. Protein: CASSPTASQETQYF.

This clonotype was picked up a small number of times. The V gene is TRBV20-1, the J gene TRBJ2-3; the D is unclear. Trimming shortened V by 5 bases and J by 0 bases, and 12 bases separated the two germline ends. The CDR3 totals 14 residues. Germline V lookup: CDR1 DFQATT, CDR2 SNEGSKA (reference sequence). The CDR3 loop reads CSAQPHSSTDTQYF. DNA for the CDR3: TGCAGTGCTCAACCACACTCTAGCACAGATACGCAGTATTTT.